The 3 T cell receptor beta chains below were found in one sample sequenced in a study of blood T cell repertoires in COVID-19. TCRdb keeps only in-frame clones here, not all; method: immunoSEQ multiplex PCR. Here the sample spans over 60,000 clones, roughly 91% being singletons. The sample consisted of peripheral blood. The receptor set was obtained from a middle-aged man with COVID-19, enrolled during active disease.

CDR3 loop: CASTRTGNQPQHF. The CDR3, as DNA: TGTGCCAGCACCCGGACAGGGAACCAGCCCCAGCATTTT. V gene TRBV12-3 or TRBV12-4 combines with J gene TRBJ1-5, with 8 bases matching TRBD1. V shed 7 bases, J shed 7 bases, and the junction held 6 bases outside the gene matches. The CDR3 contains 13 residues.

The chain carries TRBV18 and TRBJ1-5; 7 bases align to TRBD1. V trimming: 5 bases; J trimming: 4 bases; junction bases outside the gene matches: 8. CDR1 KGHSH and CDR2 LQKENI come from the germline V gene. This CDR3 comprises 15 residues. DNA of the CDR3: TGTGCCAGCTCAGGAAGGGACAGAGCGAATCAGCCCCAGCATTTT. This codes for CASSGRDRANQPQHF.

V gene TRBV2 combines with J gene TRBJ2-3; the match to TRBD2 covers 7 bases. V lost 6 bases, J lost 2 bases, and 5 bases stayed unmatched. Germline CDR1 SNHLY, CDR2 FYNNEI. This CDR3 is built from 14 residues. The CDR3 spells CASSATSSTDTQYF. The CDR3 DNA reads as TGTGCCAGCAGCGCGACTAGCTCCACAGATACGCAGTATTTT.